Listed below are T cell receptor beta chains from one sample, sequenced in a study of shared clonotypes between healthy human individuals. TCRdb's copy holds only in-frame clones and misses some; the assay was immunoSEQ multiplex PCR. The sample carries fewer than 2.5 million clones, roughly 93% recorded once. Sequencing used naive CD4+ T cells from PBMCs. These receptors were collected from a man between 18 and 29 years old in good health. Some clones in this sample may be carry-over from other donors' samples. CDR3s include the opening cysteine and the closing phenylalanine or tryptophan. Fields, in order: clone size, V gene, D gene, J gene, CDR3 DNA, CDR3 protein. D genes are given only for firm matches. Size tells how often a clone was seen (once, few, many) or the class of an expanded clone, and some rows leave it out.

>NA|TRBV7-9|NA|TRBJ1-1
TGTGCCAGCAGCTTTCTAGGCGTGAACACTGAAGCTTTCTTT
CASSFLGVNTEAFF
>NA|TRBV5-5|TRBD1|TRBJ1-1
TGTGCCAGCAGCGTGGGACAGGCGAACACTGAAGCTTTCTTT
CASSVGQANTEAFF
>NA|TRBV15|NA|TRBJ1-2
TGTGCCACCAGCAGACAGGGGAACTATGGCTACACCTTC
CATSRQGNYGYTF
>NA|TRBV9|TRBD2|TRBJ2-1
TGTGCCAGCAGCGTAGTGGGGACTAGCGGGAGTAGGGGTGAGCAGTTCTTC
CASSVVGTSGSRGEQFF
>NA|TRBV5-1|NA|TRBJ2-7
TGCGCCAGCAGCTTGGACCCCTCGAGCTCCTACGAGCAGTACTTC
CASSLDPSSSYEQYF
>NA|TRBV7-2|TRBD1|TRBJ1-5
TGTGCCAGCAGCTTAGTGGGGACAGGGGGTAGGGGCAATCAGCCCCAGCATTTT
CASSLVGTGGRGNQPQHF
>NA|TRBV4-1|NA|TRBJ2-1
TGCGCCAGCAGCCAAGAGTCGGGATTTTCCTACAATGAGCAGTTCTTC
CASSQESGFSYNEQFF
>NA|TRBV15|NA|TRBJ1-2
TGTGCCACCAGCGAGGGGGTTCCCTATGGCTACACCTTC
CATSEGVPYGYTF
>NA|TRBV5-1|TRBD2|TRBJ2-3
TGCGCCAGCAGCTTAGCAAGGACTAGCGGAGAAATCACAGATACGCAGTATTTT
CASSLARTSGEITDTQYF
>NA|TRBV7-8|TRBD2|TRBJ2-3
TGTGCCAGCAGCTGGCCGGGACTAAACACAGATACGCAGTATTTT
CASSWPGLNTDTQYF
>NA|TRBV7-2|NA|TRBJ2-3
TGTGCCAGCCGAGCGCGTATTGTAAGCACAGATACGCAGTATTTT
CASRARIVSTDTQYF
>NA|TRBV6-5|NA|TRBJ2-7
TGTGCCAGCAGTTACTCCACCGAGCAGTACTTC
CASSYSTEQYF
>NA|TRBV6-4|TRBD2|TRBJ2-7
TGTGCCAGCAGTGATGGCGGGAGTCTTTACGAGCAGTACTTC
CASSDGGSLYEQYF
>NA|TRBV5-6|TRBD1|TRBJ2-1
TGTGCCAGCAGTTCACCGGGACAGGGAAAGAGGTTCTTC
CASSSPGQGKRFF
>NA|TRBV5-1|NA|TRBJ1-2
TGCGCCAGCAGCTTGTTGGCGGGGCTCTATGGCTACACCTTC
CASSLLAGLYGYTF
>NA|TRBV7-9|NA|TRBJ2-1
TGTGCCAGCAGCTTGGAGGTCCAACGAAATTCGCAGTTCTTC
CASSLEVQRNSQFF
>NA|TRBV14|NA|TRBJ2-1
TGTGCCAGCAGCCAAAGGAGGGGGCAGGTCTACAATGAGCAGTTCTTC
CASSQRRGQVYNEQFF
>once|TRBV5-1|TRBD2|TRBJ2-1
TGCGCCAGCGTCGGGACTAGCGGGAGCTCCTACAATGAGCAGTTCTTC
CASVGTSGSSYNEQFF
>NA|TRBV18|NA|TRBJ1-1
TGTGCCAGCTCACTGGGACCGTTGAACACTGAAGCTTTCTTT
CASSLGPLNTEAFF
>NA|TRBV5-1|NA|TRBJ2-1
TGCGCCAGCAGCTTTACGGATAGCTCCTACAATGAGCAGTTCTTC
CASSFTDSSYNEQFF
>NA|TRBV5-1|NA|TRBJ1-3
TGCGCCAGCAGCTTTGCAGGGGAAACTGGAAACACCATATATTTT
CASSFAGETGNTIYF
>NA|TRBV28|NA|TRBJ1-5
TGTGCCAGCAGTTCAGGGGTGTCTGTTGGCAATCAGCCCCAGCATTTT
CASSSGVSVGNQPQHF
>NA|TRBV7-2|NA|TRBJ2-5
TGTGCCAGCAGCTTAGTTGGGGGCCAAGAGACCCAGTACTTC
CASSLVGGQETQYF
>NA|TRBV11-3|NA|TRBJ2-7
TGTGCCAGCAGCCACGGACTTAGCTCCTACGAGCAGTACTTC
CASSHGLSSYEQYF
>NA|TRBV7-2|NA|TRBJ2-7
TGTGCCAGCAGGAAAGCCGGGACTGGGGGCGAGCAGTACTTC
CASRKAGTGGEQYF
>few|TRBV6-6|TRBD1|TRBJ1-2
TGTGCCACCCAAGGTGGGGACAGGAATACCTTC
CATQGGDRNTF
>NA|TRBV28|NA|TRBJ1-2
TGTGCCAGCAAGGGAGACCCGATCTATGGCTACACCTTC
CASKGDPIYGYTF
>NA|TRBV29-1|NA|TRBJ2-7
TGCAGCGGAGCTAACGGGGCAGGGTACGAGCAGTACTTC
CSGANGAGYEQYF
>NA|TRBV7-9|NA|TRBJ2-5
TGTGCCAGCAGCTTAGTTTCCGGGGGCCCCCAAGAGACCCAGTACTTC
CASSLVSGGPQETQYF
>NA|TRBV28|NA|TRBJ1-1
TGTGCCAGCAGTTTGGCAGGGAGTGAAACTGAAGCTTTCTTT
CASSLAGSETEAFF
>once|TRBV5-1|NA|TRBJ2-2
TGCGCCAGCAGCTCGCACGGTGGAGCGGAAGGCGGGGAGCTGTTTTTT
CASSSHGGAEGGELFF
>NA|TRBV23-1|TRBD1|TRBJ1-4
TGCGCCAGCAGTCAATCGGGTGACAGGGGAACAACTAATGAAAAACTGTTTTTT
CASSQSGDRGTTNEKLFF
>NA|TRBV28|NA|TRBJ1-5
TGTGCCAGCAGTTACCCAGGGGTGGGACAGCCCCAGCATTTT
CASSYPGVGQPQHF
>NA|TRBV27|NA|TRBJ2-1
TGTGCCAGCAGTTTACGTAGCGGTTGGGACAATGAGCAGTTCTTC
CASSLRSGWDNEQFF
>NA|TRBV7-2|NA|TRBJ2-2
TGTGCCAGCAGCCGCGGGGCTCCAAGGCGGACCGGGGAGCTGTTTTTT
CASSRGAPRRTGELFF
>NA|TRBV6-5|TRBD2|TRBJ2-5
TGTGCCAGCACCCCGGGGGGGCAGGGCCGCGAGACCCAGTACTTC
CASTPGGQGRETQYF
>NA|TRBV5-1|TRBD1|TRBJ1-2
TGCGCCAGCAGCGTGGGCAGGGGGAATGGCTACACCTTC
CASSVGRGNGYTF
>NA|TRBV18|NA|TRBJ2-7
TGTGCCAGCTCACCTCCGCCTTCATCCTACGAGCAGTACTTC
CASSPPPSSYEQYF
>NA|TRBV5-1|TRBD2|TRBJ2-3
TGCGCCAGCAGCTTAAATTCAGGGGGACTAGCGGTCTCTAGCACAGATACGCAGTATTTT
CASSLNSGGLAVSSTDTQYF
>NA|TRBV7-2|NA|TRBJ1-1
TGTGCCAGCAGCTTAGCGGCGAGGTACACTGAAGCTTTCTTT
CASSLAARYTEAFF
>NA|TRBV30|NA|TRBJ1-1
TGTGCCTGGAGGCTTACAGGAGACACTGAAGCTTTCTTT
CAWRLTGDTEAFF
>NA|TRBV6-4|NA|TRBJ1-5
TGTGCCAGCAGTGACTCGCCAGGGGTACAGCCCCAGCATTTT
CASSDSPGVQPQHF
>NA|TRBV2|TRBD1|TRBJ1-1
TGTGCCAGCAGCGTACAGGGGGCGGACACTGAAGCTTTCTTT
CASSVQGADTEAFF
>NA|TRBV9|TRBD2|TRBJ2-5
TGTGCCAGCAGCGACCCGGGGGGGGTTGCGGAGACCCAGTACTTC
CASSDPGGVAETQYF
>NA|TRBV7-8|NA|TRBJ1-1
TGTGCCAGCAGCTGGTCGTCGAACACTGAAGCTTTCTTT
CASSWSSNTEAFF
>NA|TRBV7-2|NA|TRBJ2-3
TGTGCCAGCAGCTCATCAAGAAATACGCAGTATTTT
CASSSSRNTQYF
>NA|TRBV5-1|NA|TRBJ1-1
TGCGCCAGCAGCCTGGGACTAAAGAACACTGAAGCTTTCTTT
CASSLGLKNTEAFF
>NA|TRBV29-1|NA|TRBJ2-3
TGCAGCGTGGCCGGACTGGCGACAGATACGCAGTATTTT
CSVAGLATDTQYF
>NA|TRBV19|NA|TRBJ1-2
TGTGCCAGTAGTACCCAGGACGGTATCTATGGCTACACCTTC
CASSTQDGIYGYTF
>NA|TRBV2|TRBD1|TRBJ2-3
TGTGCCAGCAGTGACAGGGGGCGGGCAGATACGCAGTATTTT
CASSDRGRADTQYF
>NA|TRBV2|TRBD1|TRBJ2-7
TGTGCCAGCAAGCCCCGGGACAGGGTGGGCGAGCAGTACTTC
CASKPRDRVGEQYF
>once|TRBV30|TRBD2|TRBJ2-2
TGTGCCTGGAGTGTAAGCGGGCTAGCGGGAGGTTCGACCGGGGAGCTGTTTTTT
CAWSVSGLAGGSTGELFF
>once|TRBV5-1|NA|TRBJ1-1
TGCGCCAGCAGCTTGGCCGCAGGGGTGACTGAAGCTTTCTTT
CASSLAAGVTEAFF
>NA|TRBV20-1|NA|TRBJ1-2
TGCAGTGCTGAGGCCAGGGGCTACACCTTC
CSAEARGYTF